This T cell receptor beta chain was identified in a study of cytomegalovirus exposure and HLA in healthy donors (dated 2017 in TCRdb). With respect to the entire study: In an earlier analysis of some 610 of the donors, 250 to 350 Gb of sequence data and approximately 100 million unique TCR beta sequences from about 179 million T cells were reported. A later analysis re-analyzed previously published TCR beta repertoires from 650 to 800 donors and added high-resolution HLA genotyping to study TCR occurrence patterns. About 300 gigabases of sequencing data and 70 million to 85 million unique TCR sequences were included in an early release covering 550 to 650 HLA-typed donors. Of the 300 to 450 genotyped donors, 75% to 85% were placed in the genetic ancestry cluster associated with self-reported Caucasian donors. The later analysis used no new phenotypic data to find candidate immune exposures, relying instead on TCR beta sequences and their occurrence across donors. Typing coverage differed by locus: A, B, C, DRB1 and DQB1 were typed in about 629-640 donors, DQA1 in 500 to 550, DPA1 in 600 to 610, and DPB1 in just under 480. HLA typing covered class I and class II loci at four-digit resolution. A later genetic analysis used genome-wide SNP genotypes for 398 of the 666 donors, treating that subset as a discovery cohort. On average, around 240,000 unique TCR beta nucleotide sequences were sequenced per donor among 300 to 500 genotyped donors of the cohort, with 15% to 20% of those sequences being non-productive. Alongside the repertoire data, information on donor age, sex, ethnicity and CMV serostatus was compiled. The aim of the study was to test whether cataloging public T cell receptors could identify signatures of past pathogen exposure. Every repertoire in the discovery cohort had been generated on one and the same sequencing platform. Because of strong linkage in the cohort, roughly 5 DR-DQ haplotypes were treated as single units for association and clustering. The study combined high-throughput TCR immunosequencing, statistical association of individual TCRs with disease status, and machine learning to predict cytomegalovirus infection status. An earlier analysis of 587 of the donors applied high-throughput TCR beta sequencing to assess whether each TCR beta V gene segment acted as functional or pseudogenic. Along with the approximately 700-subject first cohort, a separate validation cohort of some 130 different subjects was used. The study used immunosequencing to profile the T cell repertoires of approximately 650 subjects and linked those repertoires to cytomegalovirus serostatus.

The cohort was made up of about 610 healthy bone marrow donors. Cohort members were all nominally healthy when sampled, although unrecorded immune exposures were likely present. The donor tested CMV seronegative, placing the donor among the 300 to 450 seronegative members of the cohort. Each donor provided a peripheral blood sample, and peripheral blood mononuclear cells were used for TCR beta sequencing. The Qiagen DNeasy Blood Extraction Kit was used to extract genomic DNA from the blood cell samples. Paper-wide results and their limitations: Roughly uniform sequencing depth across donors was assumed in presence/absence analyses, although this assumption may not hold. In both the original and validation cohorts, the classifier was reported to diagnose cytomegalovirus status with high specificity and sensitivity. A further reported finding was that TCR beta sequences accurately predicted the HLA-A and HLA-B alleles for most subjects in the first cohort. Because HLA typing was unavailable for some donors at each locus, only the typed subset was used in association tests. When HLA alleles, especially DR and DQ, strongly co-occurred, TCR associations were difficult to assign to individual alleles. The earlier analysis of around 600 of the donors excluded approximately 17 rarely observed V segments, including chromosome 9 orphons, because counts were too low. A total of about 180 TCR beta chains were listed by the study as associated with cytomegalovirus. Several of the top co-occurrence clusters appeared to be linked to parvovirus B19, influenza, CMV and Epstein-Barr virus, according to a later analysis. Broadly in line with IMGT annotations, most TCR beta V segments showed up in productive rearrangements about 87% or about 30% of the time in an earlier analysis of approximately 600 of the donors. Specific HLA alleles were associated with over 15,000 TCR beta sequences at a false discovery rate of 0.05 in a later analysis. A later genetic analysis reported fewer N-insertions in productive TCRs among donors in an Asian-associated ancestry cluster than the roughly 620-donor mean. The authors suggested that the approach could potentially be extended to other disease states and immunological phenotypes. Most CMV-associated TCR beta chains appeared to be HLA-restricted in a later analysis, and the HLA associations seemed to be driven largely by CMV exposure. A later analysis found that HLA-associated TCR beta chains were more clonally expanded and had lower generation probabilities than equally common non-associated chains. Linkage disequilibrium might explain the correlated functional status among segregating V segments, but an unknown experimental factor could not be excluded. The sequencing pipeline was judged likely to have produced a cluster of highly shared sequence variants as a technical artifact. This cohort had only TCR beta chains sequenced, and the lack of alpha or paired-chain data limited which features could be detected. Across donors, most TCR sequences were observed very rarely, whereas some public TCRs were present in many individuals. A later genetic analysis associated a missense DCLRE1C variant with V-gene and J-gene trimming of TCR beta chains, and an independent cohort replicated the association. In vitro tests confirmed that three of the cytomegalovirus-associated TCR beta chains recognize cytomegalovirus antigens. Immune exposure information for the cohort was limited to CMV serostatus. In a later analysis, the rate of TCR association differed among HLA loci, with DRB1 alleles having the most associated TCRs and HLA-C alleles having the fewest.

Libraries were constructed by the immunoSEQ multiplex PCR assay. For the multiplex PCR, a mixture combining 60 forward primers for TCR Vbeta segments and 13 reverse primers for TCR Jbeta segments was used. The CDR3 region of rearranged TCR beta genes was amplified from genomic DNA with a multiplex PCR assay. The amplified TCR beta libraries were sequenced on the Illumina HiSeq System as 87-base-pair reads. The authors' pipeline ran thus. Across the 670 or so repertoires, a later analysis counted about 81 million unique TCR beta chains, some 11 million of which were shared by at least two donors. A nearest-neighbor algorithm error-corrected the raw reads and collapsed the reads into unique sequences, merging closely related sequences to remove PCR and sequencing errors. V, D and J gene segments were assigned by aligning CDR3 sequences to IMGT reference sequences. For a sequence to be retained, at least a six-nucleotide match to both a V gene segment and a J gene segment was required. A rearrangement counted as productive if the CDR3 had no stop codons and remained in frame with V and J, and every other rearrangement counted as non-productive. CDR3 was defined by IMGT convention, running from the second conserved V-encoded cysteine to the conserved J-encoded phenylalanine. Sequences without an unambiguous match to a single V gene segment were excluded from the earlier analysis of 500 to 700 of the donors. An earlier analysis of fewer than 750 of the donors classified V segments as functional when productive rearrangements were above 56.7% and as segregating when the standard deviation between donors was above 5%. To diagnose cytomegalovirus status from the catalog of TCR beta chain sequences, a statistical classification framework was built. V and J gene assignment, in a later analysis, came from comparing TCR nucleotide sequences with IMGT/GENE-DB human TR gene sequences. A later analysis assigned CDR3 sequences and most-parsimonious VDJ recombination scenarios with the TCRdist pipeline. In a later analysis, each TCR beta chain was defined by its CDR3 amino acid sequence together with its V-gene family, and reads lacking a unique V-gene family were excluded. A later analysis removed roughly 590 highly shared, low-generation-probability nucleotide sequences to deal with suspected cross-contamination and a sequencing artifact. In a later analysis, a clonal expansion index was calculated for each public chain from normalized within-repertoire ranks of inferred template counts. In a later analysis, generation probabilities were computed using a VDJ recombination model fitted to out-of-frame rearrangements, and the results were checked against IGoR. In a later analysis, TCR-TCR, TCR-HLA and TCR-CMV co-occurrence was scored with hypergeometric tests, and a repertoire-size bias correction was applied to TCR pairs. A later analysis estimated false discovery rates by permuting HLA or CMV assignments 20 times. In a later analysis, co-occurring TCRs were grouped using DBSCAN, and TCRdist sequence similarity was added for clustering within HLA-allele-positive subsets. Repertoires with fewer than 30,000 or more than 120,000 public chains were left out of co-occurrence clustering, as were a few repertoires with anomalous nucleotide sharing. TCRdb took this table from immuneACCESS and kept in-frame rearrangements with V and J called. Such tables lack part of the clones; where checked against another copy, unresolved V genes explain under half of the gap, and the rest is unexplained. V and J calls and clone size are those listed in that table; D and trimming were worked out from the DNA. This sample holds tens of thousands of clones; 76% were observed only once. The ten top clones hold roughly 3.5% of the sample.

With regard to this clone: Its recognized antigen is unknown. The input lacks base qualities; no much larger clone sits a single base away.

The receptor's source is a man younger than 35 in good health and CMV-seronegative. The material sequenced was PBMCs.

The DNA sequence is as follows: TGTGCCAGCAGCGTAGTCGCGGGACTGGGAATGAACACTGAAGCTTTCTTT. Its amino acids are CASSVVAGLGMNTEAFF. Here the chain combines TRBV9 and TRBJ1-1, with a weak D call of TRBD1 (5 bases match). The germline V gene supplies CDR1 SGDLS and CDR2 YYNGEE. V sheds 0 bases and J sheds 0 bases, leaving 15 bases between their ends. The CDR3, from cysteine to phenylalanine, totals 17 residues. The retained sequence is limited to the CDR3, 51 bases, with the frame set at the first base.